Following are 8 T cell receptor beta chains from one sample sequenced in a study of shared clonotypes between healthy human individuals. The assay was immunoSEQ multiplex PCR, and TCRdb's table has in-frame clones only and misses some. The repertoire includes under 750,000 clones, 55% to 80% of them detected once, and less than 2% sits in the top ten. Sequencing used memory CD4+ T cells sorted from blood. Subset of the sample: CD45RA-negative fraction. These receptor sequences come from a woman younger than 45 in good health.

The chain couples TRBV7-3 to TRBJ2-7; 8 positions agree with TRBD2. Trimming cost V 5 bases and J 1 base; bases outside gene matches: 13. Germline lookup yields CDR1 SGHTA and CDR2 FQGTGA. The CDR3 is 17 amino acids. The CDR3 nucleotides read TGTGCCAGCAGCCCCACTGCACGTAGCGGGACGTCCTACGAGCAGTACTTC. This translates into CASSPTARSGTSYEQYF.

The rearrangement joins TRBV18 to TRBJ1-2; 11 bases match TRBD1. The CDR3 spans 15 residues. The V and J ends lost 7 bases and 4 bases, in that order; junction bases with no gene match: 8. Germline V gene sequence: CDR1 KGHSH, CDR2 LQKENI. This chain's CDR3 is CASFSGTGGSYGYTF. DNA of the CDR3: TGTGCCAGCTTCTCTGGGACAGGGGGAAGCTATGGCTACACCTTC.

The chain uses TRBV15 and TRBJ2-7; TRBD1 matches at 8 bases. Germline CDR1 and CDR2: LNHNV and YYDKDF (reference sequence). The ends lost 0 bases at V and 2 bases at J; junction bases unmatched: 3. There are 15 residues in the CDR3. Here the CDR3 reads CATSRDLGQAYEQYF. CDR3 sequence (DNA): TGTGCCACCAGCAGAGATTTGGGACAGGCCTACGAGCAGTACTTC.

This chain connects TRBV11-2 to TRBJ2-7, with a weak D call TRBD2 (6 bases). The length of the CDR3 is 13 residues. Trimming took off 4 bases at V and 13 bases at J, with 20 bases between the two ends. Looked up from germline, CDR1 is SGHAT and CDR2 is FQNNGV. CDR3 sequence reads: CASSSEKRTNQYF. In DNA form, the CDR3 reads TGTGCCAGCAGCTCGGAAAAAAGGACTAACCAATACTTC.

This chain joins TRBV5-1 and TRBJ1-1, with 7 nucleotides matching TRBD1. The ends lost 4 bases at V and 0 bases at J; junction bases unmatched: 3. The V gene's germline CDR1 is SGHRS and CDR2 YFSETQ. CDR3 length: 14 residues. The CDR3 DNA is TGCGCCAGCAGCCGGGACAGCATGAACACTGAAGCTTTCTTT. It is translated as CASSRDSMNTEAFF.

V is TRBV30 and J is TRBJ2-1; 11 bases are shared with TRBD1. V shed 2 bases, J shed 9 bases, and the junction held 12 bases outside the gene matches. Germline assignment: CDR1 GTSNPN and CDR2 SVGIG (reference sequence). The CDR3 has 16 residues. The chain's CDR3 is CAWSPPDRGLQGEQFF. DNA for the CDR3: TGTGCCTGGAGTCCCCCGGACAGGGGGCTCCAGGGTGAGCAGTTCTTC.

This clone was seen a few times. This chain links TRBV5-1 with TRBJ2-1, with 15 bases fitting TRBD2. Germline V lookup: CDR1 SGHRS, CDR2 YFSETQ. V was clipped by 3 bases and J by 8 bases; unmatched bases: 15. CDR3 length: 19 residues. CDR3 loop: CASSSQPGLAGGRGDEQFF. The CDR3 DNA reads as TGCGCCAGCAGCTCCCAGCCCGGACTAGCGGGAGGGCGGGGGGATGAGCAGTTCTTC.

The chain joins TRBV9 to TRBJ2-1; D unclear. The germline CDR1 and CDR2 sequences are SGDLS and YYNGEE. CDR3 length: 17 residues. Deletions cut 2 bases from V and 2 bases from J, with 17 bases between. The CDR3 sequence is CASSVPLACVAYNEQFF. In DNA, the CDR3 is TGTGCCAGCAGCGTTCCCCTCGCATGTGTGGCCTACAATGAGCAGTTCTTC.